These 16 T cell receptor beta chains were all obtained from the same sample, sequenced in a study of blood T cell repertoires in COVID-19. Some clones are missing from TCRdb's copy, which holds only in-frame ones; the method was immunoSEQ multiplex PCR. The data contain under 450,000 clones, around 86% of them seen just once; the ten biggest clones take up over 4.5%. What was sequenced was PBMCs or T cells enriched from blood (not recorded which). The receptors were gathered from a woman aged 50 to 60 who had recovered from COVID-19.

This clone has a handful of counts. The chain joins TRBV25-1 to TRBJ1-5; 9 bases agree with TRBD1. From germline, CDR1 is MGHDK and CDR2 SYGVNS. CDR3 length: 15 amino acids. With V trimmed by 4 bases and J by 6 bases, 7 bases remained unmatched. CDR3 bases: TGTGCCAGCAGTGGGGTCGGGACAGGGACTCAGCCCCAGCATTTT. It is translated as CASSGVGTGTQPQHF.

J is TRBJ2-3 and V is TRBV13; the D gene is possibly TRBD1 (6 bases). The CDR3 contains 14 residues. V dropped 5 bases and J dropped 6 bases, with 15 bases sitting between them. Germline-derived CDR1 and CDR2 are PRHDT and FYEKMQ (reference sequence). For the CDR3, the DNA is TGTGCCAGCAGCGCCCGTATAAGGGGGGATACGCAGTATTTT. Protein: CASSARIRGDTQYF.

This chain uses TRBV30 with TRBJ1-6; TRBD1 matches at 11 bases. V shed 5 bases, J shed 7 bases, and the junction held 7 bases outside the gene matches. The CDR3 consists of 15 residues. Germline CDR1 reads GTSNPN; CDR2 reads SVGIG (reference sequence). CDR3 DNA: TGTGCCTGGGACGGAGGGACAGGGGGGAATTCACCCCTCCACTTT. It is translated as CAWDGGTGGNSPLHF.

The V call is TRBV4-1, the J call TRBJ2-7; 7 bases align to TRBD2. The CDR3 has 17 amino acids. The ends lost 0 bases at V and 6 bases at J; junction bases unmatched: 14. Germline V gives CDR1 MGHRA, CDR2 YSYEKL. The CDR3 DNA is TGCGCCAGCAGCCAAGATTGGTCCGGCGCAGGGAGGGGCGAGCAGTACTTC. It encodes CASSQDWSGAGRGEQYF.

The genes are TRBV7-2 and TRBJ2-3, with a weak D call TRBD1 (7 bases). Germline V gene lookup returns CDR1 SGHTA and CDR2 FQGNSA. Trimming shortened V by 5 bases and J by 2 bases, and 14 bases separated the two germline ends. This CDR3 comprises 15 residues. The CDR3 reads CASSAPGGYTDTQYF. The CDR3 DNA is TGTGCCAGCAGCGCCCCAGGGGGGTACACAGATACGCAGTATTTT.

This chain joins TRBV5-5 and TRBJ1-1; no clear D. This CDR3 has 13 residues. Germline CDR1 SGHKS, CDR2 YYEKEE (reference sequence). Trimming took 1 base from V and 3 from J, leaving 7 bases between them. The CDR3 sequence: CASSLTPDTEAFF. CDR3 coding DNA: TGTGCCAGCAGCTTGACTCCGGACACTGAAGCTTTCTTT.

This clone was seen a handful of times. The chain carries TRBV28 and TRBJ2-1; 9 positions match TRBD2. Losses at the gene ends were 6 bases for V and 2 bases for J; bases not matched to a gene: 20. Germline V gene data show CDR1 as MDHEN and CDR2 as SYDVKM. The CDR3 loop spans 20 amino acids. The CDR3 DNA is TGTGCCAGCAGGCCCCCGGGAGGGCTAGCGGGGAGCGGCACCTACAATGAGCAGTTCTTC. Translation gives CASRPPGGLAGSGTYNEQFF.

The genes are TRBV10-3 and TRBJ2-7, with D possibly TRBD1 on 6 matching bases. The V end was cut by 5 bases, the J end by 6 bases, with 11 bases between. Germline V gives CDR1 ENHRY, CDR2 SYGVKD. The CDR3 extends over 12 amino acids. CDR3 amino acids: CAISWDMSEQYF. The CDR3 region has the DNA TGTGCCATCAGTTGGGACATGAGCGAGCAGTACTTC.

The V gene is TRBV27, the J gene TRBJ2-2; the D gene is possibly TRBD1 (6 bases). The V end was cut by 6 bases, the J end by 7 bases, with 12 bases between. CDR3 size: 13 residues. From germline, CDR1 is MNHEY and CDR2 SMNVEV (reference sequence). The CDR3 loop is CASSGQLYGELFF. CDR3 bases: TGTGCCAGCAGCGGACAGCTTTACGGGGAGCTGTTTTTT.

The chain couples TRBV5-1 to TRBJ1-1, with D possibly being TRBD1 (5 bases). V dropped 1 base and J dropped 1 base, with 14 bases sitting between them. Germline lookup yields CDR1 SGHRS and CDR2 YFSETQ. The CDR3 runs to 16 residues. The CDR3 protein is CASSLFRAGGNTEAFF. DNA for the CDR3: TGCGCCAGCAGCTTGTTCCGGGCCGGGGGGAACACTGAAGCTTTCTTT.

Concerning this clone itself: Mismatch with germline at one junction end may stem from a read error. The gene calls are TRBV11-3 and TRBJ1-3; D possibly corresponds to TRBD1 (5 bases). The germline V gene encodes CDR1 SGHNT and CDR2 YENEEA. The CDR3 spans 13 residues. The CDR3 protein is CASSLNPGTRSIF. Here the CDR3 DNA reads TGTGCCAGCAGCTTAAACCCCGGGACTCGCTCGATTTTT.

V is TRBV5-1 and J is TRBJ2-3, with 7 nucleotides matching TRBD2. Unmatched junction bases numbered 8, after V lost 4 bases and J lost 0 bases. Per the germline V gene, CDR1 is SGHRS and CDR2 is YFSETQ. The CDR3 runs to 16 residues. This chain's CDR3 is CASSPPSGSSTDTQYF. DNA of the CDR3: TGCGCCAGCAGCCCCCCTAGCGGATCTAGCACAGATACGCAGTATTTT.

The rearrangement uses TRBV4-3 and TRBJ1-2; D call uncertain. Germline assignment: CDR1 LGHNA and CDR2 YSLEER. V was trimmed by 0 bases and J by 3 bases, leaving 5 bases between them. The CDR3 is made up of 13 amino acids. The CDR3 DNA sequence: TGCGCCAGCAGCCAAGATAGTTACTATGGCTACACCTTC. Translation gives CASSQDSYYGYTF.

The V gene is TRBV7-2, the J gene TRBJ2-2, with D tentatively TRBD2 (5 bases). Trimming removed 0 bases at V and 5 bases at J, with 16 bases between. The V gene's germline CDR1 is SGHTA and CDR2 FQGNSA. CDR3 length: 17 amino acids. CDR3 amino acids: CASSLARALELTGELFF. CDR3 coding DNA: TGTGCCAGCAGCTTAGCTCGAGCACTAGAGTTGACCGGGGAGCTGTTTTTT. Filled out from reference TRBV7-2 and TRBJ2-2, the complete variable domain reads GAGVSQSPSNKVTEKGKDVELRCDPISGHTALYWYRQSLGQGLEFLIYFQGNSAPDKSGLPSDRFSAERTGGSVSTLTIQRTQQEDSAVYLCASSLARALELTGELFFGEGSRLTVL.

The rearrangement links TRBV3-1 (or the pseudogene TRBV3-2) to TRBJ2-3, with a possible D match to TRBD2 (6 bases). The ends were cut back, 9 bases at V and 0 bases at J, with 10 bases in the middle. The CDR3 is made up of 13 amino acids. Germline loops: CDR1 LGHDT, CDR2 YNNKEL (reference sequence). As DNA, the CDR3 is TGTGCCAGTGGGAGCGGGAGCACAGATACGCAGTATTTT. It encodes CASGSGSTDTQYF.

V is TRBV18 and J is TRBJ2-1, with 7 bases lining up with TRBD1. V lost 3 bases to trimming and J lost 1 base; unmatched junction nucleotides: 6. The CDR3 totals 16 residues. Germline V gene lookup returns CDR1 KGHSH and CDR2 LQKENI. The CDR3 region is CASSPGQRASYNEQFF. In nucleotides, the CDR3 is TGTGCCAGCTCACCGGGACAGAGGGCGTCCTACAATGAGCAGTTCTTC. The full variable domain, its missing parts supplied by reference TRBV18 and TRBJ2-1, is NAGVMQNPRHLVRRRGQEARLRCSPMKGHSHVYWYRQLPEEGLKFMVYLQKENIIDESGMPKERFSAEFPKEGPSILRIQQVVRGDSAAYFCASSPGQRASYNEQFFGPGTRLTVL.